This T cell receptor beta chain was sequenced during a study of T cell responses to AZD1222 COVID-19 vaccine. The CDR3 length is 13 residues. V shed 5 bases and J shed 4 bases, with 12 bases lying between them. CDR1 and CDR2 (germline): SGHRS, YFSETQ. The assay was immunoSEQ multiplex PCR, and TCRdb's table has in-frame clones only and misses some. The data contain 97,000 or so clones, 80% to 95% of them singletons. The rearrangement links TRBV5-1 to TRBJ1-1, with a possible D match to TRBD1 (5 bases). The receptor's source is an adult who received the AZD1222 COVID-19 vaccine. The specimen was peripheral blood, collected 28 days after the second AZD1222 dose. The CDR3 nucleotides are TGCGCCAGCAGAACAGGCGGCGCCACTGAAGCTTTCTTT. Its protein is CASRTGGATEAFF.